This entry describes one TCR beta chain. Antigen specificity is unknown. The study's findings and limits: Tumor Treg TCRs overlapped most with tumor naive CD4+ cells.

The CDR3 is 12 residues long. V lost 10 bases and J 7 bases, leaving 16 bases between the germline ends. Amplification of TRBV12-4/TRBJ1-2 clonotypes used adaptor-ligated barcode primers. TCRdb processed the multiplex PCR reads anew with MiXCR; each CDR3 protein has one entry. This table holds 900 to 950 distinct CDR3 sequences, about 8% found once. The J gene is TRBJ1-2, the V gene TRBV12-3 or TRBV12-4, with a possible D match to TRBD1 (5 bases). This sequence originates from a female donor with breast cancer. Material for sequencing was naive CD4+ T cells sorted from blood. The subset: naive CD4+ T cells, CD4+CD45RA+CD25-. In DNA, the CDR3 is TGTGCCACCCACGGCAGGGTCTCTGGCTACACCTTC. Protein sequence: CATHGRVSGYTF.